The T cell receptor (beta chain) under discussion was sequenced for a study of T cell responses to AZD1222 COVID-19 vaccine. Study-wide results and limits: There were mostly white British donors and more females than males, and clonal diversity was possibly underestimated. Baseline serostatus was positive in only a handful of AZD1222 recipients.

To note about this clone: Its antigen is undetermined.

The protocol was immunoSEQ multiplex PCR, while the TCRdb copy is restricted to in-frame clones and leaves out a portion. This repertoire shows approximately 68,000 clones, around 87% found once; its top ten account for 24%. The source material was peripheral blood, sampled on day 0 of AZD1222 vaccination. The sequence came from an adult in good health.

The CDR3 nucleotides read TGTGCCAGCAGCGGGGGACAGGCCTATAATTCACCCCTCCACTTT. This translates into CASSGGQAYNSPLHF. The gene calls are TRBV9 and TRBJ1-6; TRBD1 matches 8 bases. Trimming cost V 3 bases and J 2 bases; bases outside gene matches: 1. The CDR3 length is 15 residues. The germline CDR1 and CDR2 sequences are SGDLS and YYNGEE.